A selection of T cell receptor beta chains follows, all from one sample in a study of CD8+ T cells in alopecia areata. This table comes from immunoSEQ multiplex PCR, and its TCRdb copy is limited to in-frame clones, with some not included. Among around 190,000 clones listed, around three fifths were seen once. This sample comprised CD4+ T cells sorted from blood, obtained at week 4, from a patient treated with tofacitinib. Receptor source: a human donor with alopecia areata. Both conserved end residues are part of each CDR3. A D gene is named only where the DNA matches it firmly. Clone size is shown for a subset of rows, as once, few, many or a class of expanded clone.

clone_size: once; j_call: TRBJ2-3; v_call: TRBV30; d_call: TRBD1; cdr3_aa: CAWSDRRGRGTDTQYF; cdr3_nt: TGTGCCTGGAGCGATCGCAGGGGGCGGGGTACAGATACGCAGTATTTT
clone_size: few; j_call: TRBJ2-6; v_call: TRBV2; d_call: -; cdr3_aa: CASSEQGGGGANVLTF; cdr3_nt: TGTGCCAGCAGTGAACAAGGGGGAGGAGGGGCCAACGTCCTGACTTTC
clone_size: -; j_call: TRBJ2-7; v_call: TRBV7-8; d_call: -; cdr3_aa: CASSDSGQTTYEQYF; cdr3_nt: TGTGCCAGCAGCGATTCGGGGCAGACGACCTACGAGCAGTACTTC
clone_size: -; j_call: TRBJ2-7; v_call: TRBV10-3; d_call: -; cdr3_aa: CAISESGRTYEQYF; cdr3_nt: TGTGCCATCAGTGAGTCGGGCAGAACCTACGAGCAGTACTTC
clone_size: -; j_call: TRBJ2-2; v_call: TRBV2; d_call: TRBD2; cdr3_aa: CASKLAAPGELFF; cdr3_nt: TGTGCCAGCAAACTAGCGGCACCCGGGGAGCTGTTTTTT
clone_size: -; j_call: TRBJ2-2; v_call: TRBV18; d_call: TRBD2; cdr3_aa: CASSPVGGGNTGELFF; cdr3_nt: TGTGCCAGCTCACCAGTCGGCGGGGGAAACACCGGGGAGCTGTTTTTT
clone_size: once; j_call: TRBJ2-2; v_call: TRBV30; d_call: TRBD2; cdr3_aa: CAWSGTSITGELFF; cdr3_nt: TGTGCCTGGAGCGGGACTAGTATCACCGGGGAGCTGTTTTTT
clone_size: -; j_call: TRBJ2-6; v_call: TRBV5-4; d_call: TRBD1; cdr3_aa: CASSGGQAGANVLTF; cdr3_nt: TGTGCCAGCAGCGGGGGACAGGCTGGGGCCAACGTCCTGACTTTC
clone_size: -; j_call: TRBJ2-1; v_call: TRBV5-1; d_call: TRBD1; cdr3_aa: CASSLGQGINEQFF; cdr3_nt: TGCGCCAGCAGCTTGGGACAGGGGATCAATGAGCAGTTCTTC
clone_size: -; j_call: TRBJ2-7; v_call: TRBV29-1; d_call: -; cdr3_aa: CSVCRDPDRPYEQYF; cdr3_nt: TGCAGCGTTTGCCGGGACCCCGACCGTCCCTACGAGCAGTACTTC
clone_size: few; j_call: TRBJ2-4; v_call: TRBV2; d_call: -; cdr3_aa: CASSISAIQYF; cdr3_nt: TGTGCCAGCAGTATTAGCGCCATTCAGTACTTC
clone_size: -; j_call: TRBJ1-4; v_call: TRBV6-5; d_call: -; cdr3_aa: CASKQGNEKLFF; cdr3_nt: TGTGCCAGTAAGCAGGGTAATGAAAAACTGTTTTTT
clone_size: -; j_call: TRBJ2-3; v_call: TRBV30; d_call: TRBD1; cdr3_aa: CAWTPGQADTQYF; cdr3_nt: TGTGCCTGGACCCCGGGACAGGCAGATACGCAGTATTTT
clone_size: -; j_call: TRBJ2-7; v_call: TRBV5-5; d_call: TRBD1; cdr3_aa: CASSFSGTAAYEQYF; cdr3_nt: TGTGCCAGCAGCTTCTCCGGGACAGCCGCCTACGAGCAGTACTTC
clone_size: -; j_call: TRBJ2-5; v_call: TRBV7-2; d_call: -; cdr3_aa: CASSLVGNQETQYF; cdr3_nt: TGTGCCAGCAGCTTAGTAGGGAATCAAGAGACCCAGTACTTC
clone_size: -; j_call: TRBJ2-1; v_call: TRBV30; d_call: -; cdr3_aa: CAWSPGYSYNEQFF; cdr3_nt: TGTGCCTGGAGCCCGGGTTACTCCTACAATGAGCAGTTCTTC
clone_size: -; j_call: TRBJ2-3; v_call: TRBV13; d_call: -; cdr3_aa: CASSRDRLSTDTQYF; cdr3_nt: TGTGCCAGCAGCCGAGACAGGTTGAGCACAGATACGCAGTATTTT
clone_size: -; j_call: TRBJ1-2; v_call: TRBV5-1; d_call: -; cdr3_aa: CASSLATTVDYGYTF; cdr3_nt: TGCGCCAGCAGCTTGGCCACGACAGTGGACTATGGCTACACCTTC
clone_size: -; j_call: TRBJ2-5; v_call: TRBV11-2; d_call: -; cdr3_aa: CASSQSRLAETQYF; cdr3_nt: TGTGCCAGCAGCCAATCCCGGCTAGCGGAGACCCAGTACTTC
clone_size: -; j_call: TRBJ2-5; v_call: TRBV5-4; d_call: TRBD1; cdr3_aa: CASSLPRSLGTGETQYF; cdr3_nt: TGTGCCAGCAGCTTGCCCAGGTCTCTAGGGACAGGGGAGACCCAGTACTTC
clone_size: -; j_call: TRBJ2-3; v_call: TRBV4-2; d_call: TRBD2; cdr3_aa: CASSESAGGWSTDTQYF; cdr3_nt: TGTGCCAGCAGCGAGTCAGCGGGGGGGTGGAGTACAGATACGCAGTATTTT
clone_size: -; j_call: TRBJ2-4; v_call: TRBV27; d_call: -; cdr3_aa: CASSFRAGLTKNIQYF; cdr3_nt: TGTGCCAGCAGTTTTAGGGCAGGGCTGACCAAAAACATTCAGTACTTC
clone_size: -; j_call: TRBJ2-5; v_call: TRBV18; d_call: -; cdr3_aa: CASSPIGETQYF; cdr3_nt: TGTGCCAGCTCACCGATTGGGGAGACCCAGTACTTC
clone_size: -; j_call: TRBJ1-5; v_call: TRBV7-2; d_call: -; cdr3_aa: CASSLVSNQPQHF; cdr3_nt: TGTGCCAGCAGCTTAGTGAGCAATCAGCCCCAGCATTTT
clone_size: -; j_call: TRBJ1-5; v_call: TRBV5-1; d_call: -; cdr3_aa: CASTLDGNQPQHF; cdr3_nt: TGCGCCAGCACCCTCGATGGGAATCAGCCCCAGCATTTT
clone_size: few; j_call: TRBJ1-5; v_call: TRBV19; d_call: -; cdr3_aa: CASGPGYSNQPQHF; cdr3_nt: TGTGCCAGTGGTCCGGGCTATAGCAATCAGCCCCAGCATTTT
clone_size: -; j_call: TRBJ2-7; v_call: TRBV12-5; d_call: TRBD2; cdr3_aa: CASGPLAGVHEQYF; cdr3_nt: TGTGCTAGTGGCCCACTAGCGGGGGTTCACGAGCAGTACTTC
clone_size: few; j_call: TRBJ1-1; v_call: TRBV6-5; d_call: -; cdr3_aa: CASRGNTEAFF; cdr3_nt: TGTGCCAGCAGGGGGAACACTGAAGCTTTCTTT
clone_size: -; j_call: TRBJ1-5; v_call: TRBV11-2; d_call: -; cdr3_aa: CASSLSGSNQPQHF; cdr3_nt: TGTGCCAGCAGCTTATCGGGTAGCAATCAGCCCCAGCATTTT
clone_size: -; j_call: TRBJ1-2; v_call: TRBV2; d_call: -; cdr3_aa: CASNQAASDGYTF; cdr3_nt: TGTGCCAGCAACCAGGCCGCCTCCGATGGCTACACCTTC
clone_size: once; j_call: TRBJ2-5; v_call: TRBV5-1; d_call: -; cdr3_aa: CASSDAAAQETQYF; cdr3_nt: TGCGCCAGCAGCGACGCTGCAGCCCAAGAGACCCAGTACTTC
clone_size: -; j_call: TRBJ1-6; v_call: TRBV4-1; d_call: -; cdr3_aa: CASSQEGGSPLHF; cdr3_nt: TGCGCCAGCAGCCAAGAAGGGGGTTCACCCCTCCACTTT